This record covers a single T cell receptor beta chain. This entry is derived from a study of blood T cell repertoires in COVID-19. About the study: COVID-19 samples collected from the United States, Italy and Spain covered acute and convalescent phases. In each case, the material was cDNA or gDNA derived from T cells, B-cell-depleted T cells, or PBMCs.

Grouping used clinical history reported by participants in a survey and questionnaire. The CDR3 runs to 15 residues. The germline V gene has CDR1 SGDLS and CDR2 YYNGEE. V trimming: 1 base; J trimming: 4 bases; junction bases outside the gene matches: 2. Sequencing was performed with immunoSEQ multiplex PCR; in TCRdb, only in-frame clones are kept and a portion is missing. The sample gives approximately 170,000 clones, 80% to 85% of which show up once; approximately 8.4% is in the top ten. J is TRBJ2-3 and V is TRBV9; TRBD2 matches 11 bases. The receptor was isolated from a woman aged 50 to 60 who had recovered from COVID-19. Sequenced material: PBMCs or T cells enriched from blood (not recorded which). CDR3 sequence: CASSVLAGGPDTQYF. In DNA, the CDR3 is TGTGCCAGCAGCGTACTAGCGGGGGGTCCAGATACGCAGTATTTT.